The sequence of this T cell receptor (beta chain) was determined in a study of blood T cell repertoires in COVID-19. Germline CDR1 SGHRS, CDR2 YFSETQ. The CDR3 runs 17 residues. Trimming removed 1 base from V and 0 bases from J, with 16 bases in between. This table comes from immunoSEQ multiplex PCR, and its TCRdb copy is limited to in-frame clones, with some not included. The sample has about 79,000 clones; approximately 90% are singletons. The TCR originated in a man aged 45-65 years with active COVID-19. This chain links TRBV5-1 with TRBJ1-1; tentative D call: TRBD1 (6 bases). The sample comprised peripheral blood. CDR3 amino acids: CASSLPGTYRMNTEAFF. CDR3 in DNA: TGCGCCAGCAGCTTGCCGGGGACATATCGCATGAACACTGAAGCTTTCTTT. Looking up the rest from reference TRBV5-1 and TRBJ1-1 gives the full variable domain: KAGVTQTPRYLIKTRGQQVTLSCSPISGHRSVSWYQQTPGQGLQFLFEYFSETQRNKGNFPGRFSGRQFSNSRSEMNVSTLELGDSALYLCASSLPGTYRMNTEAFFGQGTRLTVV.